What follows are 24 T cell receptor beta chains derived from one specimen sequenced in a study of blood T cell repertoires in COVID-19. Data came from immunoSEQ multiplex PCR; TCRdb stores just in-frame clones and leaves some out. The sample has about 59,000 clones, about 70% seen once. Source material: peripheral blood. The receptors shown here come from a woman in her 70s with acute or convalescent COVID-19.

The chain is built from TRBV5-1 and TRBJ1-1, with a weak D call TRBD1 (5 bases). V gave up 0 bases and J gave up 2 bases, with 17 bases separating them. The CDR3 runs to 17 residues. CDR1 SGHRS and CDR2 YFSETQ come from the germline V gene. CDR3: CASSLGGARYGNTEAFF. In DNA, the CDR3 is TGCGCCAGCAGCTTGGGCGGGGCGCGGTACGGTAACACTGAAGCTTTCTTT.

The J gene is TRBJ1-1, the V gene TRBV6-5; a possible D gene is TRBD1 (6 bases). The CDR3 runs to 11 residues. Germline assignment: CDR1 MNHEY and CDR2 SVGAGI. Deletions cut 5 bases from V and 7 bases from J, with 8 bases between. CDR3 loop: CASSRGGEAFF. For the CDR3, the DNA is TGTGCCAGCAGTAGGGGGGGTGAAGCTTTCTTT.

The chain links TRBV6-5 to TRBJ2-3; 9 bases align to TRBD2. This CDR3 contains 14 residues. CDR1 is MNHEY and CDR2 is SVGAGI in the germline V gene. V shed 4 bases and J 2 bases; nucleotides not matched to a gene: 1. CDR3 in DNA: TGTGCCAGCAGTTTGGGACTAGCCACAGATACGCAGTATTTT. It translates to CASSLGLATDTQYF.

This chain joins TRBV12-5 and TRBJ1-1; a weak D match, TRBD1 (5 bases). The CDR3 runs 15 residues. V was cut by 2 bases and J by 0 bases, with 10 bases left in between. Germline V CDR1 and CDR2: LGHNT, FRNRAP. The chain's CDR3 is CASGLWGGVNTEAFF. The CDR3, as DNA: TGTGCTAGTGGTTTGTGGGGGGGGGTGAACACTGAAGCTTTCTTT.

The V and J genes are TRBV18 and TRBJ1-4; no reliable D call. V lost 3 bases to trimming and J lost 2 bases, with 13 bases between them. The CDR3 totals 16 residues. Germline CDR1 is KGHSH and CDR2 is LQKENI. CDR3 DNA: TGTGCCAGCTCACCGCTCTTGGAACAGACTAATGAAAAACTGTTTTTT. It encodes CASSPLLEQTNEKLFF.

The genes are TRBV2 and TRBJ1-4; 7 nucleotides line up with TRBD1. With V trimmed by 1 base and J by 5 bases, 4 bases remained unmatched. The CDR3 contains 15 residues. Germline CDR1 reads SNHLY; CDR2 reads FYNNEI. Here the CDR3 DNA reads TGTGCCAGCAGTGAAGAACAGGGGCAAAATGAAAAACTGTTTTTT. This encodes CASSEEQGQNEKLFF.

The genes are TRBV5-1 and TRBJ1-5; 8 positions agree with TRBD1. This CDR3 is 14 amino acids long. V was clipped by 4 bases and J by 10 bases; unmatched bases: 10. In germline, CDR1 is SGHRS, CDR2 YFSETQ. The CDR3 DNA sequence: TGCGCCAGCAGCCAGGGGGCCGGTGATAGACCCCAGCATTTT. Amino acid sequence: CASSQGAGDRPQHF.

This chain links TRBV10-2 with TRBJ1-6; D call uncertain. The CDR3 consists of 16 residues. Germline V gene sequence: CDR1 WSHSY, CDR2 SAAADI. The V end was cut by 5 bases, the J end by 2 bases, with 13 bases between. For the CDR3, the DNA is TGCGCCAGCAGTCGCCAGATTATTCCCTATAATTCACCCCTCCACTTT. Translating gives CASSRQIIPYNSPLHF.

This clone was counted once. This sequence joins TRBV5-1 and TRBJ2-2; 7 bases match TRBD2. From germline, CDR1 is SGHRS and CDR2 YFSETQ. V shed 2 bases, J shed 3 bases, and the junction held 10 bases outside the gene matches. The CDR3 is 17 residues long. The CDR3 DNA reads as TGCGCCAGCAGCTTCGGCCATCCGGGACTACACACCGGGGAGCTGTTTTTT. It yields the protein CASSFGHPGLHTGELFF.

The chain uses TRBV5-1 and TRBJ1-4; a possible D gene is TRBD1 (5 bases). Germline V gives CDR1 SGHRS, CDR2 YFSETQ. The CDR3 has 16 amino acids. V gave up 1 base and J gave up 8 bases, with 18 bases separating them. CDR3 sequence: CASSLSPQALREKLFF. In nucleotides, the CDR3 is TGCGCCAGCAGCTTGAGCCCACAGGCCCTACGGGAAAAACTGTTTTTT.

Notes on this clone: The same CDR3 also results from other DNA sequences found in this sample. The chain couples TRBV5-1 to TRBJ1-2, with D perhaps matching TRBD1 (5 bases). Looked up from germline, CDR1 is SGHRS and CDR2 is YFSETQ. The CDR3 consists of 15 residues. The V end was cut by 0 bases, the J end by 0 bases, with 9 bases between. The CDR3 DNA sequence: TGCGCCAGCAGCTTGGCCACAGGAACTAACTATGGCTACACCTTC. Translated, it gives CASSLATGTNYGYTF.

The rearrangement joins TRBV5-4 to TRBJ2-5; D is unclear. Trimming took off 4 bases at V and 3 bases at J, with 4 bases between the two ends. CDR1 is SGHNT and CDR2 is YYREEE in the germline V gene (reference sequence). The CDR3 is made up of 11 amino acids. The CDR3 is CASSLKETQYF. The CDR3 DNA sequence: TGTGCCAGCAGCCTAAAAGAGACCCAGTACTTC.

CDR3 nucleotides: TGTGCCAGCAGTCCTGACAGGAGTGATACGCAGTATTTT. Translated, it gives CASSPDRSDTQYF. This sequence joins TRBV27 and TRBJ2-3, with a weak D call TRBD1 (6 bases). Germline values: CDR1 MNHEY, CDR2 SMNVEV (reference sequence). The CDR3 is made up of 13 amino acids. V was trimmed by 5 bases and J by 6 bases, leaving 12 bases between them.

J is TRBJ1-2 and V is TRBV4-1, with a weak D call TRBD1 (5 bases). Trimming took off 2 bases at V and 2 bases at J, with 12 bases between the two ends. This CDR3 contains 15 residues. Germline assignment: CDR1 MGHRA and CDR2 YSYEKL. The CDR3 DNA reads as TGCGCCAGCAGCCAACCTCCGACAGCAAACTATGGCTACACCTTC. Protein: CASSQPPTANYGYTF.

The chain carries TRBV19 and TRBJ1-1, with 8 bases that match TRBD1. The ends lost 10 bases at V and 4 bases at J; junction bases unmatched: 8. The germline CDR1 and CDR2 sequences are LNHDA and SQIVND (reference sequence). This CDR3 comprises 13 residues. CDR3 in DNA: TGTGCCACCGAAAGACAGGGGAGCACTGAAGCTTTCTTT. Its protein is CATERQGSTEAFF.

The rearrangement links TRBV6-5 to TRBJ2-2, with 9 bases lining up with TRBD2. The CDR3 loop spans 15 amino acids. The V segment lost 5 bases and the J segment 1 base; nucleotides outside the gene matches: 2. Germline loops: CDR1 MNHEY, CDR2 SVGAGI. In DNA, the CDR3 is TGTGCCAGCAGTCTTAGCGGGGGGAACACCGGGGAGCTGTTTTTT. This gives the protein CASSLSGGNTGELFF.

Only one count was recorded for this clone. V gene TRBV5-4 combines with J gene TRBJ2-3; TRBD1 agrees at 8 bases. V lost 3 bases to trimming and J lost 5 bases; unmatched junction nucleotides: 2. This CDR3 comprises 13 residues. Germline CDR1 and CDR2: SGHNT and YYREEE (reference sequence). CDR3 sequence reads: CASSSQGEDTQYF. CDR3 coding DNA: TGTGCCAGCAGCTCACAGGGGGAAGATACGCAGTATTTT.

The chain has TRBV30 and TRBJ1-1; TRBD1 might be the D (5 bases). The CDR3 extends over 14 amino acids. V was cut by 4 bases and J by 5 bases, with 17 bases left in between. The germline V gene encodes CDR1 GTSNPN and CDR2 SVGIG (reference sequence). The CDR3 DNA sequence: TGTGCCTGGACTGTGGGGTCGGGGGATACTGAAGCTTTCTTT. It yields the protein CAWTVGSGDTEAFF.

The CDR3 here is CAISSDRASDEAFF. The CDR3 nucleotides are TGTGCCATCAGTTCCGACAGGGCAAGTGATGAAGCTTTCTTT. The chain has TRBV10-3 and TRBJ1-1, with 7 positions matching TRBD1. CDR1 and CDR2 (germline): ENHRY, SYGVKD. The J segment lost 7 bases and the V segment lost 5 bases, leaving 10 bases of the junction unmatched. The CDR3 runs to 14 residues.

The chain uses TRBV6-6 and TRBJ1-3; D perhaps matches TRBD1 (6 bases). The CDR3 loop spans 19 amino acids. CDR1 and CDR2 from the germline V gene are MNHNY and SVGAGI (reference sequence). Trimming shortened V by 6 bases and J by 0 bases, and 24 bases separated the two germline ends. CDR3 coding DNA: TGTGCCAGCAGCTCCGGGGCATTGTCAGGGGCACTCTCTGGAAACACCATATATTTT. It is translated as CASSSGALSGALSGNTIYF.

The V call is TRBV14, the J call TRBJ1-1; 12 bases fit TRBD1. Germline V CDR1 and CDR2: SGHDN, FVKESK. This CDR3 comprises 15 residues. Unmatched junction bases numbered 7, after V lost 2 bases and J lost 9 bases. CDR3 sequence: CASSQLGTGGFKAFF. CDR3 in DNA: TGTGCCAGCAGCCAACTGGGGACAGGGGGCTTCAAAGCTTTCTTT.

This clone was seen only once. J is TRBJ2-3 and V is TRBV7-3; 9 positions agree with TRBD2. Trimming cost V 4 bases and J 0 bases; bases outside gene matches: 5. CDR1 and CDR2 from the germline V gene are SGHTA and FQGTGA. This CDR3 spans 16 amino acids. This CDR3 reads CASSSRTSESTDTQYF. As DNA, the CDR3 is TGTGCCAGCAGCTCAAGGACTAGCGAGAGCACAGATACGCAGTATTTT.

The rearrangement uses TRBV2 and TRBJ1-6; a weak D match, TRBD1 (5 bases). This CDR3 is built from 15 residues. Germline CDR1 reads SNHLY; CDR2 reads FYNNEI. Trimming shortened V by 1 base and J by 10 bases, and 14 bases separated the two germline ends. The chain's CDR3 is CASSEEGTSQSPLHF. The DNA of the CDR3 is TGTGCCAGCAGTGAAGAGGGGACTTCACAATCACCCCTCCACTTT.

The chain joins TRBV6-5 to TRBJ2-7; 9 nucleotides match TRBD1. Trimming at V came to 6 bases and at J to 2 bases, leaving 5 bases not matched to a gene. The CDR3 has 14 residues. The germline gives CDR1 MNHEY, CDR2 SVGAGI. The CDR3 region is CASRNRDRAYEQYF. As DNA, the CDR3 is TGTGCCAGCAGAAACCGGGACAGGGCCTACGAGCAGTACTTC.